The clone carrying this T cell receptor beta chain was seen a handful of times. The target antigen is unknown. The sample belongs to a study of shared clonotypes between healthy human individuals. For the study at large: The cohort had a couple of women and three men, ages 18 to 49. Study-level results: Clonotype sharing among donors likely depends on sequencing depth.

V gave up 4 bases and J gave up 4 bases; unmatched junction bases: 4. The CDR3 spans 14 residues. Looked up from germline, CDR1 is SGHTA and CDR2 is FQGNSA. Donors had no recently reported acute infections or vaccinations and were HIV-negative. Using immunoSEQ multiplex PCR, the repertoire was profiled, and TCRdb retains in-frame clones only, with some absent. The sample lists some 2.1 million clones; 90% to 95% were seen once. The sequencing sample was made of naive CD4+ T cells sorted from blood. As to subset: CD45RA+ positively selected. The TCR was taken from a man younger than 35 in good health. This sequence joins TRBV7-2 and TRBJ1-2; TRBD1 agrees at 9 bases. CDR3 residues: CASSSGTGPYGYTF. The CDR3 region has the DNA TGTGCCAGCAGCTCCGGGACAGGGCCCTATGGCTACACCTTC.